This T cell receptor beta chain emerged from a study of blood T cell repertoires in COVID-19. The CDR3 runs 16 residues. Trimming shortened V by 1 base and J by 4 bases, and 16 bases separated the two germline ends. Per germline, CDR1 MGHRA and CDR2 YSYEKL. Assay used: immunoSEQ multiplex PCR; TCRdb lists only in-frame clones, some missing. The repertoire holds about 200,000 clones, with around 82% as singletons. The TCR was taken from a woman aged 55-75 years with acute COVID-19. Source material: PBMCs or T cells enriched from blood (not recorded which). The chain uses TRBV4-1 and TRBJ1-1; TRBD1 is a possible D gene (6 bases). The CDR3 loop is CASSQGGWEGGTEAFF. The CDR3 DNA sequence: TGCGCCAGCAGCCAAGGCGGGTGGGAAGGGGGCACTGAAGCTTTCTTT.